The entry below describes one T cell receptor (beta chain). Antigen unknown. CDR1 is SEHNR, CDR2 FQNEAQ, per germline (reference sequence). The V and J ends lost 1 base and 6 bases respectively, with 10 bases between them. The CDR3 has 14 amino acids. The data stem from a study of beta chain features in type 1 diabetes. Overall study results and limits: All four CD4+ subsets of Type 1 diabetes patients contained TCRB CDR3s that were moderately but significantly shorter.

Reverse transcription of all isolated RNA meant that expressed TCRB transcripts were sequenced. The protocol was immunoSEQ multiplex PCR, while the TCRdb copy is restricted to in-frame clones and leaves out a portion. The sample carries over 200,000 clones, 9.5% to 13% recorded once. This rearrangement joins TRBV7-9 to TRBJ2-1; tentatively, D is TRBD2 (5 bases). The specimen was naive CD4+ T cells from blood. The clonotype comes from a man aged 25 to 40 with type 1 diabetes. CDR3 DNA: TGTGCCAGCAGCTTAGAGGTGACTACCAATGAGCAGTTCTTC. Translated: CASSLEVTTNEQFF.